This TCR beta chain was observed in a study of cytomegalovirus exposure and HLA in healthy donors (TCRdb year 2017). At the level of the whole study: According to a later analysis, one platform produced both the roughly 130 validation repertoires and the approximately 670 repertoires of the first cohort. The aim of the study was to test whether cataloging public T cell receptors could identify signatures of past pathogen exposure. Along with the approximately 600-subject first cohort, a separate validation cohort of over a hundred different subjects was used. To predict cytomegalovirus infection status, the study combined high-throughput TCR immunosequencing, statistical association of individual TCRs with disease status, and machine learning. General conclusions and limits of the study: Of the cluster scores, 90% to 95% were above 0 in a later analysis, which found that TCRs clustered in the first cohort also tended to co-occur in the 90 to 150 validation repertoires. Cytomegalovirus status was reported to be diagnosed by the classifier with high specificity and sensitivity in both the original and validation cohorts. The study listed 164 TCR beta chains as associated with cytomegalovirus. A few of the identified cytomegalovirus-associated TCR beta chains were confirmed in vitro to be specific for cytomegalovirus antigens. The authors suggested that the approach could potentially be extended to other disease states and immunological phenotypes. The validation cohort had no HLA typing available for a later analysis, so co-occurrence within that cohort was assessed over all 110 or so repertoires. Across donors, most TCR sequences were observed very rarely, whereas some public TCRs were present in many individuals.

The donors were included in the validation cohort of 90 to 150 subjects, a group kept apart from the approximately 700-subject first cohort. The CDR3 runs 13 amino acids, cysteine and phenylalanine included. Here the CDR3 DNA is all that survives: 39 bases in frame from base 1. At the junction V is shortened by 3 bases and J by 5 bases; bases outside the gene matches: 6. CDR1 and CDR2 were assigned from the germline V gene (reference sequence) as GTSNPN and SVGIG. The library relied on the immunoSEQ multiplex PCR assay. The study's processing was this. A statistical classification framework was developed to diagnose cytomegalovirus status using the catalog of TCR beta chain sequences. TCRdb's version of the immuneACCESS table is confined to in-frame rearrangements and falls short of the full clone set. An unresolved V gene accounts for under half of the shortfall where checked; the remainder is of unknown origin. That table gives V, J and clone size, and the DNA gave D and trimming. This sample is represented by some 140,000 clones; roughly nine tenths of them were singletons. The ten largest clones represent about 10% of the sample.

About this clone: Its target antigen remains unknown. There are no base qualities to consult, and no much larger clone falls within one base.

The chain is assembled from TRBV30 and TRBJ1-1, with 7 bases aligning to TRBD1. The sequenced sample consisted of PBMCs. The source of this sequence is a woman aged 18-35 years in good health and CMV-seropositive. CDR3 protein: CAWRRAGGTEAFF. The DNA is as follows: TGTGCCTGGAGAAGAGCAGGGGGAACTGAAGCTTTCTTT.